The rows below give T cell receptor beta chains drawn from one sample of a study of cytomegalovirus exposure and HLA in healthy donors. TCRdb keeps only in-frame clones here, not all; method: immunoSEQ multiplex PCR. The repertoire holds 150,000 or so clones, around 74% seen once, with 2.8% in the top ten. The sample taken for sequencing was PBMCs. These receptors all come from a man between 18 and 29 years old in good health and CMV-seronegative. The CDR3 runs from the conserved cysteine through the conserved F or W. The D gene is left open where the match is weak.

j_gene | len | d_gene | v_gene | CDR3nt | CDR3aa
TRBJ1-5 | 13 | NA | TRBV5-6 | TGTGCCAGCAGCTTGGGTCCTAATCAGCCCCAGCATTTT | CASSLGPNQPQHF
TRBJ2-5 | 14 | NA | TRBV5-1 | TGCGCCAGCAGCACTCGACACCCCCAAGAGACCCAGTACTTC | CASSTRHPQETQYF
TRBJ2-3 | 14 | NA | TRBV4-3 | TGCGCCAGCAGCCAAGATTGGAGGGGAGATACGCAGTATTTT | CASSQDWRGDTQYF
TRBJ2-2 | 14 | NA | TRBV4-3 | TGCGCCAGCAGCCAAGGGGACTACACCGGGGAGCTGTTTTTT | CASSQGDYTGELFF
TRBJ1-2 | 13 | NA | TRBV15 | TGTGCCACCAGCAGAGGTGGGGCAGGGGGCTACACCTTC | CATSRGGAGGYTF
TRBJ1-5 | 15 | TRBD1 | TRBV4-2 | TGTGCCAGCAGCCACCTGACAGGGGGCAATCAGCCCCAGCATTTT | CASSHLTGGNQPQHF
TRBJ2-5 | 14 | NA | TRBV9 | TGTGCCAGCAGCGTAGCTCGGACAGACTCGAGCCAGTACTTC | CASSVARTDSSQYF
TRBJ2-3 | 14 | TRBD1 | TRBV29-1 | TGCAGCGTTCCTCAGACAGGGACCGCTTATACGCAGTATTTT | CSVPQTGTAYTQYF
TRBJ1-1 | 15 | TRBD1 | TRBV5-1 | TGCGCCAGCAGCTCCCGACAGGGTCGAAACACTGAAGCTTTCTTT | CASSSRQGRNTEAFF
TRBJ2-3 | 18 | NA | TRBV4-1 | TGCGCCAGCAGCCCGTGGACACCGGGGGTTTTAAGTGCAGATACGCAGTATTTT | CASSPWTPGVLSADTQYF